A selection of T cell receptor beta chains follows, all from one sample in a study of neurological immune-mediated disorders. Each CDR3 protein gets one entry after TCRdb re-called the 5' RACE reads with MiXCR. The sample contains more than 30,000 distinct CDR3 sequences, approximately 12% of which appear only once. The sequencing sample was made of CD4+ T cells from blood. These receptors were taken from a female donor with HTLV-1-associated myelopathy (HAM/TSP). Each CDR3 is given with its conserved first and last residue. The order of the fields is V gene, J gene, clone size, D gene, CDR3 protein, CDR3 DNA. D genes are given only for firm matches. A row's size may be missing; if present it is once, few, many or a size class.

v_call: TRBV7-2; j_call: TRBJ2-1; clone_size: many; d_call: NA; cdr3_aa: CASSLSPNNEQFF; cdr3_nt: TGTGCCAGCAGCTTGAGTCCGAACAATGAGCAGTTCTTC
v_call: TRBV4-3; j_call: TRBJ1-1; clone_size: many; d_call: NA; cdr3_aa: CASSQTRNEAFF; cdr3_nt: TGCGCCAGCAGCCAGACCAGAAATGAAGCTTTCTTT
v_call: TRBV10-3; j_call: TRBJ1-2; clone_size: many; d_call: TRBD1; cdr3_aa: CAISENRGIYGYTF; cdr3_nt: TGTGCCATCAGTGAGAACAGGGGGATCTATGGCTACACCTTC
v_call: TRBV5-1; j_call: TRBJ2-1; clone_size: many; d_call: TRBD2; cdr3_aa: CASSKTSGSGNEQFF; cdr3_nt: TGCGCCAGCAGCAAGACTAGCGGGAGTGGCAATGAGCAGTTCTTC
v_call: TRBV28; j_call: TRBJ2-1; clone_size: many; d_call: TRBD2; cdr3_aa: CAGRGGRNEQFF; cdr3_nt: TGTGCCGGCCGGGGGGGGCGCAATGAGCAGTTCTTC
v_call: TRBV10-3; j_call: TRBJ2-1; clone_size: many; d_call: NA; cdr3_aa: CAAGGSGYNEQFF; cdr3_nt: TGTGCCGCAGGGGGGTCAGGCTACAATGAGCAGTTCTTC
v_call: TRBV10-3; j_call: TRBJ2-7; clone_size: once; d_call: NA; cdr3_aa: CAISEGRRTYEQYF; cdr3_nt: TGTGCCATCAGTGAGGGCCGACGAACCTACGAGCAGTACTTC
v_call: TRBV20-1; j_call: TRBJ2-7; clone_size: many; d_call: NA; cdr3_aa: CSAIDLGEQYF; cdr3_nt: TGCAGTGCTATCGACCTCGGCGAGCAGTACTTC
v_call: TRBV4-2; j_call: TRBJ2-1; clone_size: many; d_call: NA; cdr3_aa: CASSQEGLARWQFF; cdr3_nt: TGTGCCAGCAGCCAAGAGGGCTTGGCGCGGTGGCAGTTCTTC
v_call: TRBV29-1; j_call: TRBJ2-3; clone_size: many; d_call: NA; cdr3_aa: CSVMEVTKDTQYF; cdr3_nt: TGCAGCGTGATGGAGGTGACTAAGGATACGCAGTATTTT
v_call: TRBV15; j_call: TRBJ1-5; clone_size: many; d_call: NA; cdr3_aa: CATSRDPGRGANQPQHF; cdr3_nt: TGTGCCACCAGCAGAGATCCCGGCAGGGGAGCTAATCAGCCCCAGCATTTT
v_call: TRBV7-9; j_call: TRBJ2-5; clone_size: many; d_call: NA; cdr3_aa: CASSPPRASQETQYF; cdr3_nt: TGTGCCAGCAGCCCCCCCCGAGCCTCCCAAGAGACCCAGTACTTC
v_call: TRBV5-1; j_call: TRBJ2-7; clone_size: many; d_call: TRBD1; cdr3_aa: CASSPTQGQGINEQYF; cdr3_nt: TGCGCCAGCAGCCCTACCCAGGGACAGGGGATTAACGAGCAGTACTTC
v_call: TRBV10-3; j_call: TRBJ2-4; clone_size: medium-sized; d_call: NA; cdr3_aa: CAISGPFNRLAIAKNIQYF; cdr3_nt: TGTGCCATCAGTGGCCCCTTTAATAGGCTAGCGATAGCCAAAAACATTCAGTACTTC
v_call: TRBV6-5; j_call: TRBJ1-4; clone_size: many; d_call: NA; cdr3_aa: CASSPDLEATNEKLFF; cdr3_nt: TGTGCCAGCAGCCCCGATCTAGAGGCAACTAATGAAAAACTGTTTTTT
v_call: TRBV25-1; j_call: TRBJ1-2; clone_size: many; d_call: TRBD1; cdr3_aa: CASSAGQGHFYGYTF; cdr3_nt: TGTGCCAGCAGTGCCGGACAGGGGCACTTCTATGGCTACACCTTC
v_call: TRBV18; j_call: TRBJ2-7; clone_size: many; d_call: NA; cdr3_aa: CASSPPGTATYEQYF; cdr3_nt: TGTGCCAGCTCACCCCCCGGGACGGCAACCTACGAGCAGTACTTC
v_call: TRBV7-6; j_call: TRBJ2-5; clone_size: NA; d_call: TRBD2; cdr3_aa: CASTSAGVKAQYF; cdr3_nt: TGTGCAAGCACCTCAGCGGGAGTTAAGGCCCAGTACTTC
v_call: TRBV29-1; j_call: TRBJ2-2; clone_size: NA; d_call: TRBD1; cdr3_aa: CSVCKENTGDLFF; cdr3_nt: TGCAGCGTTTGTAAGGAGAACACAGGGGATCTGTTTTTT
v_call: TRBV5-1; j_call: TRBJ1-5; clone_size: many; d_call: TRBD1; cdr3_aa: CASSYGTGSNQPQHF; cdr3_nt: TGCGCCAGCTCATACGGGACAGGCAGCAATCAGCCCCAGCATTTT
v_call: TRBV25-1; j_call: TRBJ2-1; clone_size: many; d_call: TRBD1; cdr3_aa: CASSGLSTPWTGNSYNEQFF; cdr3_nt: TGTGCCAGCAGTGGCCTAAGTACCCCCTGGACAGGAAACTCCTACAATGAGCAGTTCTTC
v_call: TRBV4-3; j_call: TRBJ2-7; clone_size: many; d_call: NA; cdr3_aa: CASSPRDRAYEQYF; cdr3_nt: TGCGCCAGCAGCCCCCGGGACCGAGCCTACGAGCAGTACTTC
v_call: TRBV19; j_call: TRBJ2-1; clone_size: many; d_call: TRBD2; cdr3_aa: CASSIAGGPNEQFF; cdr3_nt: TGTGCCAGTAGTATTGCGGGAGGGCCCAATGAGCAGTTCTTC
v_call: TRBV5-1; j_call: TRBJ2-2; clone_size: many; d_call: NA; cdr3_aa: CASSLGDTGELFF; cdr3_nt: TGCGCCAGCAGCTTGGGGGACACCGGGGAGCTGTTTTTT
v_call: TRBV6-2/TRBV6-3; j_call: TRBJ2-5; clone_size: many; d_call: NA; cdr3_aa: CASSPANREGTQYF; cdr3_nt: TGTGCCAGCAGTCCCGCGAACCGCGAGGGGACCCAGTACTTC
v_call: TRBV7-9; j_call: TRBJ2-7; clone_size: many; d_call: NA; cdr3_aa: CASSLAAGYSYEQYF; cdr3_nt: TGTGCCAGCAGCTTAGCTGCGGGCTACTCCTACGAGCAGTACTTC
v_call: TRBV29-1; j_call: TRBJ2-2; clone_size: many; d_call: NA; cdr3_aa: CSVQTGFPGELFF; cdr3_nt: TGCAGCGTCCAAACAGGGTTCCCCGGGGAGCTGTTTTTT
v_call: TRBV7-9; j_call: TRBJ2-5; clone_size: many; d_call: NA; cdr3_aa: CASSRSASPQTQYF; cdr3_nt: TGTGCCAGCAGCCGAAGCGCCTCCCCCCAGACCCAGTACTTC
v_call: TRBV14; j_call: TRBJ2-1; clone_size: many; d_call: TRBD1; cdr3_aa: CASSRTGQGSYNEQFF; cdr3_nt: TGTGCCAGCAGCCGGACGGGACAGGGGTCCTACAATGAGCAGTTCTTC
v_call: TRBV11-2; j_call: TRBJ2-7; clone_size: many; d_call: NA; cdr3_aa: CASSPYGGEQTYEQYF; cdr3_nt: TGTGCCAGCAGCCCCTATGGCGGGGAGCAAACCTACGAGCAGTACTTC
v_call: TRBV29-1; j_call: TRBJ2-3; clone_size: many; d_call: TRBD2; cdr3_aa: CSVPPGLAGKDTQYF; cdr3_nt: TGCAGCGTTCCTCCGGGACTAGCGGGAAAAGATACGCAGTATTTT
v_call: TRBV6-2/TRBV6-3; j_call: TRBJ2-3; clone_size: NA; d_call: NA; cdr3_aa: CASSYMGIASYTQYF; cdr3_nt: TGTGCCAGCAGTTACATGGGGATAGCTTCATATACACAGTATTTT
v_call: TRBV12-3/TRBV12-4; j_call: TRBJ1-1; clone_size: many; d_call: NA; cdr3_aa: CASSSTAMNTEAFF; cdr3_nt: TGTGCCAGCAGCTCGACAGCTATGAACACTGAAGCTTTCTTT
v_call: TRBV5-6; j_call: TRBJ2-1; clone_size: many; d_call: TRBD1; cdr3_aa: CASSFGTGGPSEQFF; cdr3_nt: TGTGCCAGCAGCTTTGGGACAGGGGGCCCAAGTGAGCAGTTCTTC